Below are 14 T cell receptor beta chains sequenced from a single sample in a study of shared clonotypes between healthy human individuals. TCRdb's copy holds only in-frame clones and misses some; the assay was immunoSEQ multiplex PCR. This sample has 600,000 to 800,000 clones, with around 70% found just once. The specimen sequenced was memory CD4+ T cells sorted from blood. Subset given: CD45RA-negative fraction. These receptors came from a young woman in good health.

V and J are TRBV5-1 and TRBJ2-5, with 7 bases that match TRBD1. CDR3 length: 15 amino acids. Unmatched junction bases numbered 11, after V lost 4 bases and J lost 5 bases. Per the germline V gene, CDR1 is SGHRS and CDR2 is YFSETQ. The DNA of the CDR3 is TGCGCCAGCAGCCGCACAGGGGAATTAGGTGAGACCCAGTACTTC. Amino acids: CASSRTGELGETQYF.

Here the CDR3 DNA reads TGTGCCAGCAAGAAAAACGAGGCCTACGAGCAGTACTTC. It specifies CASKKNEAYEQYF. The chain employs TRBV6-1 and TRBJ2-7; D is uncertain. The germline CDR1 and CDR2 sequences are MNHNS and SASEGT. There are 13 residues in the CDR3. V was trimmed by 7 bases and J by 2 bases, leaving 12 bases between them.

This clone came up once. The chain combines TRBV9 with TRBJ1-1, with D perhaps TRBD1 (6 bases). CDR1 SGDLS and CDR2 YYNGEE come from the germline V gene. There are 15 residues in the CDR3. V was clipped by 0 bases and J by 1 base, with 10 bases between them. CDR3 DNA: TGTGCCAGCAGCGTAGACGGACAGAAGAACACTGAAGCTTTCTTT. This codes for CASSVDGQKNTEAFF. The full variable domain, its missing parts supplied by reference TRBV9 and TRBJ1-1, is DSGVTQTPKHLITATGQRVTLRCSPRSGDLSVYWYQQSLDQGLQFLIQYYNGEERAKGNILERFSAQQFPDLHSELNLSSLELGDSALYFCASSVDGQKNTEAFFGQGTRLTVV.

The CDR3, as DNA: TGCGCCAGCAGCCCGCCGGGGAGGACAGGGGAAGGCTACACCTTC. It translates to CASSPPGRTGEGYTF. V and J are TRBV5-1 and TRBJ1-2, with 9 positions matching TRBD1. Germline V CDR1 and CDR2: SGHRS, YFSETQ. Trimming took 4 bases from V and 8 from J; bases not matched to a gene: 12. The CDR3 is made up of 15 amino acids.

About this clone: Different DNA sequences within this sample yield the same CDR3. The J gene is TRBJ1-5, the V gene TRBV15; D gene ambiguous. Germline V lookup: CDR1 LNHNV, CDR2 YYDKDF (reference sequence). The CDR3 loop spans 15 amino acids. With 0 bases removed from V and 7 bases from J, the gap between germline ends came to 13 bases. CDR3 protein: CATSRDLGGGQPQHF. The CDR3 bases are TGTGCCACCAGCAGAGATTTGGGAGGCGGGCAGCCCCAGCATTTT.

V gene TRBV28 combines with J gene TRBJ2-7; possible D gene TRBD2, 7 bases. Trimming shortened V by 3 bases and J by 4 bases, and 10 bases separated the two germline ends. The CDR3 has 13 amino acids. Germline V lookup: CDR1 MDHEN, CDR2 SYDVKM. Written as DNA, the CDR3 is TGTGCCAGCAGTTTGGGGGGGCGATACGAGCAGTACTTC. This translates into CASSLGGRYEQYF.

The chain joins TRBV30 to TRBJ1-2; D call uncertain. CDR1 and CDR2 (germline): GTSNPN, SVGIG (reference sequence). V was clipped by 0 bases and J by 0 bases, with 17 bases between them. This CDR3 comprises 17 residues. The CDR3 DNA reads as TGTGCCTGGAGTGTACTCGGAGCAGCCCCCTCTAACTATGGCTACACCTTC. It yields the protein CAWSVLGAAPSNYGYTF.

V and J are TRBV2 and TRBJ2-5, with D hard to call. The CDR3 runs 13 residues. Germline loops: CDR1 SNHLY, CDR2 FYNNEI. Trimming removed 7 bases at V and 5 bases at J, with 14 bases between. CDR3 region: CASMVETGETQYF. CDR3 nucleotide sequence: TGTGCCAGCATGGTAGAGACCGGGGAGACCCAGTACTTC.

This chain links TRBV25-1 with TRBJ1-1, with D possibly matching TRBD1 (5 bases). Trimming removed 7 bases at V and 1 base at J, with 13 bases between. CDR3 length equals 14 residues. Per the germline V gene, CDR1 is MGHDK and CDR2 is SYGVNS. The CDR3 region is CASTSGVRNTEAFF. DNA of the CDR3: TGTGCCAGCACCTCGGGGGTAAGGAACACTGAAGCTTTCTTT.

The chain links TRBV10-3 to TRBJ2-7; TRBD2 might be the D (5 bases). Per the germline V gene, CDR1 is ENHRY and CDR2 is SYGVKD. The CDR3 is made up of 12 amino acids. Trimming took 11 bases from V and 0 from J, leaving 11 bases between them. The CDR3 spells CAVRTGSYEQYF. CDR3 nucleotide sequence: TGTGCCGTTAGGACTGGCTCCTACGAGCAGTACTTC.

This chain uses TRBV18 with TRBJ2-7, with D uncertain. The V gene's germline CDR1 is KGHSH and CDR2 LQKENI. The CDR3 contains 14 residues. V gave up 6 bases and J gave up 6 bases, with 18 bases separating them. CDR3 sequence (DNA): TGTGCCAGCTCCCCCGTCGAATTTACGGGCGAGCAGTACTTC. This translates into CASSPVEFTGEQYF.

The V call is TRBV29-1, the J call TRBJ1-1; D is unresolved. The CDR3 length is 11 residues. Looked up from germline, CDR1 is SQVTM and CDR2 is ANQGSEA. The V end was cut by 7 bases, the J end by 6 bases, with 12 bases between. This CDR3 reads CSAQDPAEAFF. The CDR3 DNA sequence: TGCAGCGCCCAGGACCCGGCTGAAGCTTTCTTT.

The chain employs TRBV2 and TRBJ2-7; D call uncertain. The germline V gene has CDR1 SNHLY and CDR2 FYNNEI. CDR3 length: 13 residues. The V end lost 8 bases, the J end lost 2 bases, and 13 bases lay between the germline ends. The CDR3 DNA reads TGTGCCAGCGTCCCGTACGAAACCTACGAGCAGTACTTC. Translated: CASVPYETYEQYF.

The DNA for the CDR3 is TGTGCCAGCAGCGTTCAGGGGGGCGACTACGAGCAGTACTTC. It codes for CASSVQGGDYEQYF. The chain links TRBV7-2 to TRBJ2-7; TRBD1 might be the D (7 bases). The CDR3 contains 14 residues. V was pared by 5 bases and J by 3 bases, with 14 bases between. In germline, CDR1 is SGHTA, CDR2 FQGNSA.